One T cell receptor (beta chain) is described in this entry. This clonotype was recorded many times. Which antigen it targets is not known. One base away there is no much larger clone; base qualities are not given. The method was RT-PCR. Sequencing relied on a NextSeq 550. TCRdb took the public reads, trimmed them with fastp at Q25, ran MiXCR for clone calling and kept in-frame beta chains. Every entry covers one CDR3 protein and lists the most common genes and DNA from its rows. This sample has about 960,000 distinct CDR3 sequences in its table, and under 20% of those were observed once. The ten largest account for 5% to 7.5% of the sample. The CDR3 contains 14 residues, cysteine and phenylalanine counted. Solely the CDR3 DNA is kept, with 42 bases framed from the first base. Taken from the germline V gene, the CDR1 and CDR2 loops are SGHDT and YYEEEE. V loses 0 bases, J loses 4 bases, and the germline ends lie 10 bases apart.

The sample belongs to a study of patients and donors after allogeneic stem cell transplantation (dated by TCRdb to the early 2020s). Recombination joined TRBV5-6 with TRBJ1-2; D gene: possibly TRBD1, on 6 matching bases. The sample consisted of blood, either unsorted or a sorted T cell fraction (not recorded which). The clonotype was recovered from a human donor who was either an allogeneic HSCT recipient or a stem cell or donor lymphocyte infusion donor (not recorded which). It is not recorded whose cells these are; they may come from a transplant donor. The nucleotide sequence is given as TGTGCCAGCAGCTTGGGGGGGCCGGGCTATGGCTACACCTTC. It encodes CASSLGGPGYGYTF.